This section outlines one TCR beta chain sequence together with its context. Its specificity is not known. The sample belongs to a study of radiotherapy plus CTLA-4 blockade in lung cancer. The CDR3 has 16 amino acids. The V end was cut by 3 bases, the J end by 1 base, with 15 bases between. The germline CDR1 and CDR2 sequences are KGHSH and LQKENI. Treatment of patients with chemo-refractory metastatic non-small-cell lung cancer consisted of focal radiation plus CTLA-4 blockade with ipilimumab. Overall study findings and caveats: An expansion of tumor-derived TCR clones occurred in blood after radiotherapy plus ipilimumab. With interferon-beta, early dynamics of blood T cell clones were reported to best predict response.

Assay: immunoSEQ multiplex PCR; the TCRdb copy retains only in-frame clones and omits some. Among about 90,000 clones listed, over 75% were seen once. The chain has TRBV18 and TRBJ1-2; tentatively, D is TRBD1 (6 bases). The clonotype comes from a human donor with non-small cell lung cancer that progressed on radiotherapy plus ipilimumab. This sample comprised peripheral blood, obtained from a patient treated with radiotherapy plus ipilimumab. In DNA form, the CDR3 reads TGTGCCAGCTCACCCCCGGACAGAACGTTTAACTATGGCTACACCTTC. Protein product: CASSPPDRTFNYGYTF.